These 21 T cell receptor beta chains were sequenced from one sample in a study of cytomegalovirus exposure and HLA in healthy donors (dated 2017 in TCRdb). Libraries were prepared through the immunoSEQ multiplex PCR assay. TCRdb limited this immuneACCESS table to in-frame rearrangements with V and J called. A share of clones is missing; checked studies link under half to unresolved V genes, and the rest is unexplained. Present in this sample are roughly 150,000 clones, about 88% of which were seen just once. The ten largest account for 2.5% to 3% of the sample. Sequencing was performed on PBMCs. The origin of the receptors is a man aged 18 to 35 in good health and CMV-seronegative.

The rearrangement uses TRBV5-4 and TRBJ1-2; D is perhaps TRBD1 (6 bases). The germline CDR1 and CDR2 sequences are SGHNT and YYREEE (reference sequence). The CDR3 has 13 amino acids. V was clipped by 7 bases and J by 2 bases, with 12 bases between them. Written as DNA, the CDR3 is TGTGCCAGCGGCGAGAGGGGGAACTATGGCTACACCTTC. Its protein product is CASGERGNYGYTF.

This chain links TRBV6-6 with TRBJ2-1, with D perhaps matching TRBD2 (5 bases). The CDR3 extends over 15 amino acids. V was cut by 8 bases and J by 4 bases, with 18 bases left in between. In germline, CDR1 is MNHNY, CDR2 SVGAGI (reference sequence). In DNA, the CDR3 is TGTGCCAGCGGTGTTTCTGCGGGCCTTTACAATGAGCAGTTCTTC. Translation: CASGVSAGLYNEQFF.

The chain uses TRBV5-1 and TRBJ1-1, with 7 bases lining up with TRBD1. The CDR3 is 14 residues long. CDR1 is SGHRS and CDR2 is YFSETQ in the germline V gene. V shed 4 bases and J 0 bases; nucleotides not matched to a gene: 3. CDR3: CASSVGGLNTEAFF. The CDR3 DNA reads as TGCGCCAGCAGCGTAGGGGGCCTGAACACTGAAGCTTTCTTT. Looking up the rest from reference TRBV5-1 and TRBJ1-1 gives the full variable domain: KAGVTQTPRYLIKTRGQQVTLSCSPISGHRSVSWYQQTPGQGLQFLFEYFSETQRNKGNFPGRFSGRQFSNSRSEMNVSTLELGDSALYLCASSVGGLNTEAFFGQGTRLTVV.

The chain employs TRBV27 and TRBJ2-3; 12 nucleotides agree with TRBD2. The CDR3 is 20 amino acids. Losses at the gene ends were 6 bases for V and 0 bases for J; bases not matched to a gene: 16. Germline loops: CDR1 MNHEY, CDR2 SMNVEV (reference sequence). The CDR3 bases are TGTGCCAGCAGACCCAGGGGGCAACTAGCGGGGGGCGCTAGCACAGATACGCAGTATTTT. It yields the protein CASRPRGQLAGGASTDTQYF.

The J gene is TRBJ2-7, the V gene TRBV6-1, with 14 bases that match TRBD2. Germline V gene sequence: CDR1 MNHNS, CDR2 SASEGT. The length of the CDR3 is 15 residues. V was clipped by 2 bases and J by 5 bases; unmatched bases: 2. The chain's CDR3 is CASSERTSGRNEQYF. CDR3 bases: TGTGCCAGCAGTGAAAGGACTAGCGGGAGGAACGAGCAGTACTTC.

This clone was counted a single time. J is TRBJ2-7 and V is TRBV4-3, with D perhaps matching TRBD2 (5 bases). This CDR3 is built from 16 residues. Trimming stripped 0 bases from V and 4 bases from J, with 16 bases between. Germline V lookup: CDR1 LGHNA, CDR2 YSLEER. In DNA form, the CDR3 reads TGCGCCAGCAGCCAAGACCAGGACTCAAGAGCTTACGAGCAGTACTTC. It yields the protein CASSQDQDSRAYEQYF.

The rearrangement uses TRBV27 and TRBJ2-5; 10 positions agree with TRBD1. V lost 5 bases, J lost 4 bases, and 4 bases stayed unmatched. The length of the CDR3 is 14 residues. Per germline, CDR1 MNHEY and CDR2 SMNVEV (reference sequence). The CDR3 loop reads CASSLRTGGETQYF. CDR3 nucleotides: TGTGCCAGCAGTCTACGGACAGGGGGAGAGACCCAGTACTTC.

This chain uses TRBV5-8 with TRBJ2-1; D not certain. This CDR3 has 10 residues. Germline-derived CDR1 and CDR2 are SGHTS and YDEGEE. V dropped 5 bases and J dropped 7 bases, with 4 bases sitting between them. For the CDR3, the DNA is TGTGCCAGCAGTTCTAATGAGCAGTTCTTC. Translating it yields CASSSNEQFF.

J is TRBJ2-1 and V is TRBV6-5; D is unresolved. This CDR3 is built from 15 residues. CDR1 and CDR2 from the germline V gene are MNHEY and SVGAGI. V lost 0 bases and J 3 bases, leaving 9 bases between the germline ends. This CDR3 reads CASSYSSGIYNEQFF. In nucleotides, the CDR3 is TGTGCCAGCAGTTACTCCTCAGGAATCTACAATGAGCAGTTCTTC.

This chain uses TRBV28 with TRBJ1-5, with D possibly TRBD1 on 5 matching bases. V was cut by 5 bases and J by 1 base, with 15 bases left in between. The CDR3 is 16 residues long. Germline loops: CDR1 MDHEN, CDR2 SYDVKM. CDR3 nucleotide sequence: TGTGCCAGCAGTCCCGGTCCTCAGGGAAGCAATCAGCCCCAGCATTTT. Amino acids: CASSPGPQGSNQPQHF.

The DNA of the CDR3 is TGTGCCAGCAGCCCGCGCCCAACGGGACTCCTGAACACCGGGGAGCTGTTTTTT. Amino acid sequence: CASSPRPTGLLNTGELFF. The chain combines TRBV7-9 with TRBJ2-2, with D tentatively TRBD2 (6 bases). The CDR3 is 18 amino acids. Per germline, CDR1 SEHNR and CDR2 FQNEAQ (reference sequence). The germline V and J ends were trimmed by 5 bases and 1 base, with 20 bases remaining between them.

The count of this clone is one. The CDR3: CASSLSRGPGANVLTF. In DNA, the CDR3 is TGTGCCAGCAGTTTATCGAGGGGGCCCGGGGCCAACGTCCTGACTTTC. The chain joins TRBV27 to TRBJ2-6; 7 bases are shared with TRBD1. V lost 0 bases, J lost 4 bases, and 3 bases stayed unmatched. Germline V lookup: CDR1 MNHEY, CDR2 SMNVEV (reference sequence). CDR3 length equals 16 residues.

J is TRBJ1-4 and V is TRBV25-1; TRBD1 matches at 8 bases. Germline CDR1 reads MGHDK; CDR2 reads SYGVNS. The V gene end was trimmed by 5 bases and the J gene end by 1 base; junction bases not matched to a gene: 9. CDR3 length equals 17 residues. CDR3: CASSTHGQGVTNEKLFF. The CDR3 DNA reads as TGTGCCAGCAGTACCCACGGACAGGGAGTAACTAATGAAAAACTGTTTTTT.

This chain uses TRBV10-3 with TRBJ2-1; possibly TRBD2 for D (6 bases). Looked up from germline, CDR1 is ENHRY and CDR2 is SYGVKD. Trimming removed 7 bases at V and 2 bases at J, with 12 bases between. The CDR3 is 14 residues long. The CDR3 nucleotides are TGTGCCATCAAGCCGGAGGGCGCCTACAATGAGCAGTTCTTC. Its protein product is CAIKPEGAYNEQFF.

The V gene is TRBV27, the J gene TRBJ1-5; 7 bases line up with TRBD1. This CDR3 has 15 amino acids. Trimming removed 3 bases from V and 3 bases from J; junction bases left unmatched: 5. Germline lookup yields CDR1 MNHEY and CDR2 SMNVEV (reference sequence). CDR3 amino acids: CASSFTGAPNQPQHF. CDR3 nucleotides: TGTGCCAGCAGTTTTACAGGGGCCCCCAATCAGCCCCAGCATTTT.

This chain joins TRBV7-2 and TRBJ1-2; D perhaps matches TRBD1 (5 bases). Germline lookup yields CDR1 SGHTA and CDR2 FQGNSA. The CDR3 contains 15 residues. V lost 1 base to trimming and J lost 4 bases, with 13 bases between them. DNA of the CDR3: TGTGCCAGCAGCTTAGGTGACAGCCCAAGCTATGGCTACACCTTC. Protein sequence: CASSLGDSPSYGYTF.

This rearrangement joins TRBV19 to TRBJ2-1, with 8 bases identical to TRBD2. This CDR3 comprises 17 residues. Germline V CDR1 and CDR2: LNHDA, SQIVND (reference sequence). The V and J ends lost 5 bases and 4 bases, in that order; junction bases with no gene match: 13. CDR3 sequence reads: CASSFRAGEGVYNEQFF. The DNA of the CDR3 is TGTGCCAGTAGTTTCCGAGCGGGAGAAGGTGTGTACAATGAGCAGTTCTTC. The variable domain in full, with the rest retrieved from reference TRBV19 and TRBJ2-1, is DGGITQSPKYLFRKEGQNVTLSCEQNLNHDAMYWYRQDPGQGLRLIYYSQIVNDFQKGDIAEGYSVSREKKESFPLTVTSAQKNPTAFYLCASSFRAGEGVYNEQFFGPGTRLTVL.

The chain couples TRBV7-9 to TRBJ1-4; D call uncertain. Trimming removed 0 bases at V and 5 bases at J, with 7 bases between. CDR1 and CDR2 (germline): SEHNR, FQNEAQ (reference sequence). The CDR3 covers 14 residues. The CDR3 sequence is CASSLAAENEKLFF. The CDR3 DNA is TGTGCCAGCAGCTTAGCGGCAGAAAATGAAAAACTGTTTTTT.

This rearrangement joins TRBV7-8 to TRBJ1-3; TRBD1 aligns across 10 bases. This CDR3 spans 17 amino acids. Losses at the gene ends were 4 bases for V and 0 bases for J; bases not matched to a gene: 6. In germline, CDR1 is SGHVS, CDR2 FQNEAQ. This chain's CDR3 is CASSSEGQGFSGNTIYF. DNA for the CDR3: TGTGCCAGCAGCTCCGAGGGACAGGGGTTCTCTGGAAACACCATATATTTT.

The chain joins TRBV29-1 to TRBJ2-1; TRBD2 matches at 10 bases. Germline loops: CDR1 SQVTM, CDR2 ANQGSEA. This CDR3 is 18 amino acids long. Germline trimming cut 7 bases from V and 4 bases from J; bases unmatched to any gene: 19. As DNA, the CDR3 is TGCAGCGACCCCGGGACAGAAGTTCGGACTAGCGGTTACAATGAGCAGTTCTTC. Its translation: CSDPGTEVRTSGYNEQFF.

This rearrangement joins TRBV19 to TRBJ1-2; perhaps TRBD1 as D (5 bases). CDR3 length: 13 residues. Trimming took 5 bases from V and 5 from J, leaving 12 bases between them. Germline lookup yields CDR1 LNHDA and CDR2 SQIVND (reference sequence). CDR3 amino acids: CASSDTGTYGYTF. The CDR3 region has the DNA TGTGCCAGTAGTGATACAGGAACATATGGCTACACCTTC.